This T cell receptor (beta chain) was identified in a study of T cells expressing NK-cell markers. Germline V CDR1 and CDR2: SGHRS, YFSETQ. The CDR3 covers 16 residues. TCRdb re-called the 5' RACE reads; one entry per CDR3 protein, DNA not given. There are 550,000 to 600,000 distinct CDR3 sequences in the sample, with less than 4.5% held by the top ten. Sequences were obtained from blood T cells: a sorted CD56 or NKG2C T cell subset, CD4+ or CD8+ T cells, or bulk PBMC T cells (not recorded which). This chain connects TRBV5-1 to TRBJ2-2; TCRdb names TRBD2, which stays unverified in the absence of DNA. This TCR came from a man between 18 and 35 years old in good health. The CDR3 sequence is CASSASGTALTGELFF.